The following is a T cell receptor beta chain sequence with its context. What it binds is not known. The data originate from a study of Ad26.COV2.S vaccination and SARS-CoV-2 variants. Study as a whole: Doses of Ad26.COV2.S were injected into muscle once or twice, 56 days apart.

In germline, CDR1 is MNHEY, CDR2 SMNVEV (reference sequence). Trimming took off 3 bases at V and 2 bases at J, with 11 bases between the two ends. The CDR3 totals 15 residues. Sequenced by immunoSEQ multiplex PCR; TCRdb stores in-frame clones only, minus some. The sample consists of about 350,000 clones, roughly nine tenths of them appearing once. The treatment is: roughly 19 received Ad26.COV2.S at low or high dose, single or two shots; about 5 received placebo; per-sample allocation not given. On day 63 after the first injection, vaccine and placebo recipients gave samples. Study-level results: Substantial response breadth was reportedly seen for spike-specific CD8+ and CD4+ T cells after vaccination.

This sequence originates from a person between 18 and 65 years old who received the Ad26.COV2.S COVID-19 vaccine or a placebo. Specimen: peripheral blood, collected in a trial of Ad26.COV2.S vaccine versus placebo. This rearrangement joins TRBV27 to TRBJ2-1; D is unresolved. The CDR3 region has the DNA TGTGCCAGCAGTTTCTTCCAGGTCGCCTACAATGAGCAGTTCTTC. Translation gives CASSFFQVAYNEQFF.